These 32 T cell receptor beta chains were sequenced from one sample in a study of T-cell memory formation after mild COVID-19. TCRdb re-derived calls from the 5' RACE reads in MiXCR, one entry per CDR3 protein. The table shows 300,000 to 350,000 distinct CDR3 sequences, with roughly 13% occurring only once. Sequences were obtained from PBMCs or a T cell subset sorted from them (not recorded which). These receptors were collected from a man younger than 35 who had mild COVID-19 (a few samples of this study predate the infection). Cell type and time point are not known.

The chain is built from TRBV2 and TRBJ2-7; D call uncertain. Trimming removed 0 bases from V and 6 bases from J, with 12 bases in between. CDR1 and CDR2 from the germline V gene are SNHLY and FYNNEI. The CDR3 spans 14 residues. The CDR3 DNA follows: TGTGCCAGCAGTGAAGCGCCGAAGGGTGGCGAGCAGTACTTC. It specifies CASSEAPKGGEQYF.

A few counts support this clonotype. J is TRBJ2-2 and V is TRBV6-5; D may be TRBD1 (6 bases). Germline V gives CDR1 MNHEY, CDR2 SVGAGI. The CDR3 loop spans 13 amino acids. V was pared by 5 bases and J by 7 bases, with 11 bases between. The DNA of the CDR3 is TGTGCCAGCAGTCCTACAGGGATCGGGGAGCTGTTTTTT. Residues: CASSPTGIGELFF.

The genes are TRBV21-1 and TRBJ2-7; the D call of TRBD2 is as the table states it, not checked on the DNA. TRBV21-1 counts as a pseudogene. This CDR3 spans 19 amino acids. Here the CDR3 DNA reads TGTGCCAGCAGCGCTAATCCCGGGACTAGCGGGGGCAACTCCTACGAGCAGTACGTC. The encoded protein is CASSANPGTSGGNSYEQYV.

V is TRBV24-1 and J is TRBJ2-3, with 9 bases identical to TRBD2. This CDR3 contains 16 residues. Germline values: CDR1 KGHDR, CDR2 SFDVKD. J lost 2 bases, V lost 4 bases, and 6 bases had no gene match. CDR3 nucleotide sequence: TGTGCCACCAGTGACCCGAGCGGGGGGCTCACAGATACGCAGTATTTT. Protein sequence: CATSDPSGGLTDTQYF.

The rearrangement joins TRBV28 to TRBJ1-3, with 7 bases fitting TRBD1. This CDR3 contains 13 residues. Germline-derived CDR1 and CDR2 are MDHEN and SYDVKM. The J segment lost 4 bases and the V segment lost 7 bases, leaving 4 bases of the junction unmatched. CDR3 DNA sequence: TGTGCCAGCAATCAGGGGGTGGGAAACACCATATATTTT. It specifies CASNQGVGNTIYF. Full variable domain (missing parts from reference TRBV28 and TRBJ1-3): DVKVTQSSRYLVKRTGEKVFLECVQDMDHENMFWYRQDPGLGLRLIYFSYDVKMKEKGDIPEGYSVSREKKERFSLILESASTNQTSMYLCASNQGVGNTIYFGEGSWLTVV.

This clonotype was detected only a few times. The chain has TRBV15 and TRBJ2-3; D possibly corresponds to TRBD1 (6 bases). The V gene's germline CDR1 is LNHNV and CDR2 YYDKDF (reference sequence). This CDR3 comprises 16 residues. With 8 bases removed from V and 2 bases from J, the gap between germline ends came to 20 bases. The chain's CDR3 is CATSILQGSTTDTQYF. CDR3 coding DNA: TGTGCCACCTCAATACTACAGGGATCCACCACAGATACGCAGTATTTT.

This clonotype was recorded a few times. The chain combines TRBV2 with TRBJ1-2; D is unresolved. The V and J ends lost 1 base and 8 bases respectively, with 8 bases between them. Germline CDR1 is SNHLY and CDR2 is FYNNEI. CDR3 size: 12 residues. The CDR3 nucleotides read TGTGCCAGCAGTGAAGTGGTGACCGGCTACACCTTC. Translated, it gives CASSEVVTGYTF.

This clonotype appeared many times. CDR3: CASSPPYTEAFF. The CDR3 DNA follows: TGTGCCAGCAGCCCCCCTTACACTGAAGCTTTCTTT. The chain recombines TRBV7-9 with TRBJ1-1; D remains ambiguous. The CDR3 length is 12 residues. V dropped 5 bases and J dropped 3 bases, with 7 bases sitting between them. Germline V CDR1 and CDR2: SEHNR, FQNEAQ (reference sequence).

This clonotype was recorded many times. This rearrangement joins TRBV7-9 to TRBJ2-3; D uncertain. Per the germline V gene, CDR1 is SEHNR and CDR2 is FQNEAQ (reference sequence). This CDR3 has 12 amino acids. Trimming removed 5 bases at V and 3 bases at J, with 6 bases between. Written as DNA, the CDR3 is TGTGCCAGCAGCCAAACGACAGATACGCAGTATTTT. As protein: CASSQTTDTQYF.

The J gene is TRBJ2-7, the V gene TRBV7-2; 13 bases map to TRBD2. The CDR3 extends over 13 amino acids. Germline CDR1 and CDR2: SGHTA and FQGNSA. J lost 10 bases, V lost 3 bases, and 3 bases had no gene match. CDR3 loop: CASSFGLAGAQYF. CDR3 DNA: TGTGCCAGCAGCTTCGGACTAGCGGGGGCACAGTACTTC.

This clonotype was detected many times. The V and J genes are TRBV11-2 and TRBJ2-2; D gene unclear. Trimming shortened V by 1 base and J by 4 bases, and 10 bases separated the two germline ends. CDR1 is SGHAT and CDR2 is FQNNGV in the germline V gene. This CDR3 is built from 15 residues. The CDR3 nucleotides are TGTGCCAGCAGCTTAGTCGCTTTTGGCACCGGGGAGCTGTTTTTT. Translated: CASSLVAFGTGELFF.

The chain uses TRBV10-3 and TRBJ1-1, with D possibly TRBD1 on 6 matching bases. Trimming removed 2 bases at V and 5 bases at J, with 12 bases between. The length of the CDR3 is 14 residues. Germline CDR1 and CDR2: ENHRY and SYGVKD. The CDR3 nucleotides are TGTGCCATCAGTGAGGGGGGGGCCGGAACTGAAGCTTTCTTT. This sequence encodes CAISEGGAGTEAFF.

This clonotype was observed a handful of times. The genes are TRBV18 and TRBJ1-2; D remains ambiguous. Germline V gene lookup returns CDR1 KGHSH and CDR2 LQKENI. The CDR3 runs to 14 residues. Trimming took off 6 bases at V and 5 bases at J, with 16 bases between the two ends. The CDR3 DNA follows: TGTGCCAGCTCCCCCTCCGGGAAGAGATATGGCTACACCTTC. The encoded protein is CASSPSGKRYGYTF.

In its sample, this clonotype was seen a few times. A read error may explain this, as a much larger clone is one base away. V is TRBV7-2 and J is TRBJ2-6; no definite D call. The CDR3 spans 14 residues. Trimming removed 6 bases at V and 0 bases at J, with 6 bases between. The germline CDR1 and CDR2 sequences are SGHTA and FQGNSA. The CDR3 DNA reads as TGTGCCAGCAGGCAAAACTCTGGGGCCAACGTCCTGACTTTC. This translates into CASRQNSGANVLTF.

The chain recombines TRBV28 with TRBJ1-2; 8 bases agree with TRBD1. Trimming at V came to 6 bases and at J to 4 bases, leaving 1 base not matched to a gene. The CDR3 extends over 12 amino acids. Per the germline V gene, CDR1 is MDHEN and CDR2 is SYDVKM. CDR3 in amino acids: CASSQGAYGYTF. CDR3 nucleotides: TGTGCCAGCAGCCAGGGGGCCTATGGCTACACCTTC.

This chain joins TRBV3-1 and TRBJ2-7; 9 bases match TRBD1. The CDR3 is 15 residues long. V was clipped by 4 bases and J by 4 bases; unmatched bases: 8. CDR1 is LGHDT, CDR2 YNNKEL, per germline (reference sequence). CDR3 residues: CASSPGWDRVYEQYV. CDR3 in DNA: TGTGCCAGCAGCCCGGGGTGGGACAGGGTTTACGAGCAGTACGTC.

This chain joins TRBV7-9 and TRBJ2-1; 8 nucleotides agree with TRBD1. The junction had 9 bases not matched to a gene; V was cut back by 1 base and J by 4 bases. This CDR3 is built from 17 residues. Germline loops: CDR1 SEHNR, CDR2 FQNEAQ (reference sequence). The CDR3 here is CASSLERTGLLYNEQFF. DNA of the CDR3: TGTGCCAGCAGCTTAGAGAGGACAGGGCTGCTTTACAATGAGCAGTTCTTC.

This clonotype was recorded many times. The V call is TRBV29-1, the J call TRBJ2-4; D might be TRBD2 (6 bases). Germline V gene sequence: CDR1 SQVTM, CDR2 ANQGSEA. The CDR3 totals 12 residues. Deletions cut 4 bases from V and 8 bases from J, with 12 bases between. In nucleotides, the CDR3 is TGCAGCGTTGCGGCGCGGAGGGACATTCAGTACTTC. It translates to CSVAARRDIQYF. The entire variable domain, with the rest obtained from reference TRBV29-1 and TRBJ2-4, is as follows: SAVISQKPSRDICQRGTSLTIQCQVDSQVTMMFWYRQQPGQSLTLIATANQGSEATYESGFVIDKFPISRPNLTFSTLTVSNMSPEDSSIYLCSVAARRDIQYFGAGTRLSVL.

This chain connects TRBV7-2 to TRBJ2-2; 8 bases are a match to TRBD1. Germline V gene data show CDR1 as SGHTA and CDR2 as FQGNSA. J lost 3 bases, V lost 2 bases, and 5 bases had no gene match. The CDR3 totals 16 residues. In nucleotides, the CDR3 is TGTGCCAGCAGCTTACAGGGGGCGCTTGACACCGGGGAGCTGTTTTTT. Protein sequence: CASSLQGALDTGELFF.

This sequence joins TRBV5-1 and TRBJ1-1, with 12 bases matching TRBD1. There are 16 residues in the CDR3. Trimming removed 4 bases from V and 4 bases from J; junction bases left unmatched: 8. The germline V gene has CDR1 SGHRS and CDR2 YFSETQ. This CDR3 reads CASSGGTGGWSTEAFF. The CDR3 region has the DNA TGCGCCAGCAGCGGAGGGACAGGGGGCTGGAGCACTGAAGCTTTCTTT.

This clonotype was counted a few times. This rearrangement joins TRBV30 to TRBJ2-1; tentatively, D is TRBD1 or TRBD2 (5 bases each). The germline V gene encodes CDR1 GTSNPN and CDR2 SVGIG (reference sequence). V was clipped by 5 bases and J by 0 bases, with 14 bases between them. There are 15 residues in the CDR3. The CDR3: CAWALGVSSYNEQFF. In DNA, the CDR3 is TGTGCCTGGGCCTTGGGGGTTTCCTCCTACAATGAGCAGTTCTTC.

This clonotype was counted a few times. The V gene is TRBV2, the J gene TRBJ2-1; 8 bases match TRBD1. The germline V gene has CDR1 SNHLY and CDR2 FYNNEI. The CDR3 is made up of 13 amino acids. After removal of 6 bases from V and 6 bases from J, the junction contained 4 bases not matched to a gene. CDR3 sequence (DNA): TGTGCCAGCAGGGAGACAGGGGTCAATGAGCAGTTCTTC. Protein product: CASRETGVNEQFF.

A note on this clonotype: A read error may account for a junction end that differs from germline. The chain is built from TRBV27 and TRBJ2-7; either TRBD1 or TRBD2 may supply D (5 bases each). Germline lookup yields CDR1 MNHEY and CDR2 SMNVEV (reference sequence). The CDR3 is 14 residues long. Here the CDR3 DNA reads TGTGCCAGCAGGAGCGCAGGGTCCTCGACGGAGACTAAGTTC. Protein: CASRSAGSSTETKF.

This clonotype was detected only a few times. This chain connects TRBV18 to TRBJ1-6; D remains ambiguous. In germline, CDR1 is KGHSH, CDR2 LQKENI. Trimming stripped 1 base from V and 4 bases from J, with 5 bases between. The CDR3 sequence is 14 residues long. The CDR3 nucleotides read TGTGCCAGCTCACCACAGGGTTATAATTCACCCCTCCACTTT. It yields the protein CASSPQGYNSPLHF.

This clonotype has ten or more counts. This CDR3 is CASSFPTSGGGNEQFF. The CDR3 DNA is TGCGCCAGCAGCTTCCCCACTAGCGGGGGAGGCAATGAGCAGTTCTTC. V gene TRBV5-1 combines with J gene TRBJ2-1, with 11 bases fitting TRBD2. J lost 6 bases, V lost 2 bases, and 7 bases had no gene match. Germline CDR1 and CDR2: SGHRS and YFSETQ. The length of the CDR3 is 16 residues.

The chain joins TRBV7-9 to TRBJ1-4; D is undetermined. V was shortened by 5 bases and J by 5 bases, with 15 bases between the two germline ends. The CDR3 loop spans 15 amino acids. Germline assignment: CDR1 SEHNR and CDR2 FQNEAQ (reference sequence). Here the CDR3 reads CASSPTRSINEKLFF. The CDR3 DNA is TGTGCCAGCAGCCCGACACGGAGCATCAATGAAAAACTGTTTTTT.

There are many counts of this clonotype. The chain uses TRBV4-1 and TRBJ2-5; no firm D call. The germline V and J ends were trimmed by 4 bases and 0 bases, with 9 bases remaining between them. The CDR3 runs 14 residues. The germline V gene encodes CDR1 MGHRA and CDR2 YSYEKL. The DNA for the CDR3 is TGCGCCAGCAGCCCCCGAGGCCACCAAGAGACCCAGTACTTC. Translated, it gives CASSPRGHQETQYF.

This clonotype has just a few counts. The V gene is TRBV5-6, the J gene TRBJ2-7, with 8 bases that match TRBD1. Germline CDR1 reads SGHDT; CDR2 reads YYEEEE. This CDR3 comprises 14 residues. V dropped 4 bases and J dropped 3; count of bases not matched to a gene: 6. The CDR3 bases are TGTGCCAGCAGCACCGGGACAGGTCGCTACGAGCAGTACGTC. This gives the protein CASSTGTGRYEQYV.

Here the CDR3 reads CASAGGGSEKLFF. The CDR3 nucleotides are TGTGCCAGCGCTGGGGGGGGCTCGGAAAAACTGTTTTTT. V and J are TRBV9 and TRBJ1-4; perhaps TRBD1 as D (6 bases). Germline loops: CDR1 SGDLS, CDR2 YYNGEE. The CDR3 covers 13 residues. V was pared by 7 bases and J by 8 bases, with 15 bases between.

This chain joins TRBV5-1 and TRBJ2-3, with D unresolved. V lost 3 bases, J lost 2 bases, and 10 bases lay in between. Germline V gene sequence: CDR1 SGHRS, CDR2 YFSETQ. The CDR3 is made up of 14 amino acids. The CDR3 nucleotides are TGCGCCAGCAGCTCGGGCAGTGACACAGATACGCAGTATTTT. The encoded protein is CASSSGSDTDTQYF.

This chain uses TRBV18 with TRBJ2-5, with 7 positions matching TRBD1. The length of the CDR3 is 14 residues. With 5 bases clipped from V and 0 bases from J, the junction kept 3 bases outside the gene matches. Germline values: CDR1 KGHSH, CDR2 LQKENI. The CDR3 DNA reads TGTGCCAGCTCAGTGCAGGGGGACCAAGAGACCCAGTACTTC. It codes for CASSVQGDQETQYF.

This clonotype was counted only a few times. The chain is built from TRBV6-5 and TRBJ2-6; D not certain. V lost 0 bases to trimming and J lost 4 bases, with 7 bases between them. The CDR3 totals 15 residues. Per germline, CDR1 MNHEY and CDR2 SVGAGI. CDR3 loop: CASSYSISGANVLTF. CDR3 DNA sequence: TGTGCCAGCAGTTACTCGATTTCCGGGGCCAACGTCCTGACTTTC.